The sequence of this TCR beta chain was determined in a study of cytomegalovirus exposure and HLA in healthy donors. Study results and caveats: Later analysis associated a missense DCLRE1C variant with TCR beta V- and J-gene trimming. A later analysis found that most CMV-associated TCR beta chains appeared HLA-restricted.

Germline trimming cut 2 bases from V and 8 bases from J; bases unmatched to any gene: 16. Germline V gene sequence: CDR1 SGDLS, CDR2 YYNGEE. The CDR3 is 18 amino acids. Concerning this clone: Its antigen remains unidentified.

13 Jbeta primers and 60 Vbeta primers were used for the PCR. Only in-frame clones appear in the TCRdb table, and some are missing; sequencing was by immunoSEQ multiplex PCR. The sample lists more than 95,000 clones; around 82% were seen once. The clonotype originates from a female donor in good health and CMV-seronegative. The sample was PBMCs. V is TRBV9 and J is TRBJ2-1, with 10 bases aligning to TRBD1. The CDR3 reads CASSVQKNGTGDSHEQFF. CDR3 DNA sequence: TGTGCCAGCAGCGTCCAGAAGAACGGGACAGGGGATTCCCATGAGCAGTTCTTC.